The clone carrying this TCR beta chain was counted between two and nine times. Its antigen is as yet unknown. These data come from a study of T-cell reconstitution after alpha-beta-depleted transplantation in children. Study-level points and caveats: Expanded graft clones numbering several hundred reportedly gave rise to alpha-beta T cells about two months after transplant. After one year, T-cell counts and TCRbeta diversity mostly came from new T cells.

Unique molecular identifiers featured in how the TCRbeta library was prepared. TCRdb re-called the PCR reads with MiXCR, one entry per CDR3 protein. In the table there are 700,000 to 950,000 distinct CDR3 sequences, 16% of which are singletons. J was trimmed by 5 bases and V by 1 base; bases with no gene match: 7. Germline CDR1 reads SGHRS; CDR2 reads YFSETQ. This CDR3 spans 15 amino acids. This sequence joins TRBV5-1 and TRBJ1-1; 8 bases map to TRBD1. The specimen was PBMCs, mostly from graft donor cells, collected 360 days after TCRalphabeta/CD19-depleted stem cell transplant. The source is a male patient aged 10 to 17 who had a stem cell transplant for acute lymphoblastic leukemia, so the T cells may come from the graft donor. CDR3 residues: CASSLRHRGTTEAFF. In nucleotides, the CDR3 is TGCGCCAGCAGCTTGAGGCACAGGGGGACGACTGAAGCTTTCTTT.